These T cell receptor beta chains were read from a single sample in a study of blood T cell repertoires in COVID-19. Clones were sequenced by immunoSEQ multiplex PCR, and TCRdb holds only the in-frame ones, with some missing. The data hold 90,000 to 120,000 clones, with approximately 80% observed a single time. Sequencing input: peripheral blood. All receptors derive from a woman in her sixties or seventies with acute or convalescent COVID-19. CDR3s include the opening cysteine and the closing phenylalanine or tryptophan. The D gene is left open where the match is weak. Size is stated for part of the rows, as once, few or many counts, or as a class when the clone is expanded.

D: -
J: TRBJ1-6
size: -
V: TRBV6-2/TRBV6-3
length: 16
DNA: TGTGCCAGCAGTACCCCAGGGATCTCCTATAATTCACCCCTCCACTTT
CDR3: CASSTPGISYNSPLHF

D: TRBD2
J: TRBJ2-3
size: -
V: TRBV24-1
length: 16
DNA: TGTGCCACCAGTGGAGGAAGCGGGAGTAGCACAGATACGCAGTATTTT
CDR3: CATSGGSGSSTDTQYF

D: -
J: TRBJ2-7
size: -
V: TRBV7-2
length: 15
DNA: TGTGCCAGCAGCTTAGTTGGGGGAGGCACCTACGAGCAGTACTTC
CDR3: CASSLVGGGTYEQYF

D: TRBD2
J: TRBJ2-1
size: -
V: TRBV2
length: 16
DNA: TGTGCCAGCAGTGAAGCTGAAGCGGGGGCTTACAATGAGCAGTTCTTC
CDR3: CASSEAEAGAYNEQFF

D: -
J: TRBJ1-1
size: -
V: TRBV6-5
length: 13
DNA: TGTGCCAGCAGTTTACTCCCCTACACTGAAGCTTTCTTT
CDR3: CASSLLPYTEAFF

D: TRBD1
J: TRBJ1-2
size: -
V: TRBV2
length: 14
DNA: TGTGCCAGCAGTCGACAGGGGGCGCGGGATGGCTACACCTTC
CDR3: CASSRQGARDGYTF

D: -
J: TRBJ1-2
size: few
V: TRBV5-4
length: 14
DNA: TGTGCCAGCAGCCAGGACAGAGCTAACTATGGCTACACCTTC
CDR3: CASSQDRANYGYTF

D: -
J: TRBJ1-6
size: -
V: TRBV7-3
length: 17
DNA: TGTGCCAGCAGCTTACGTGGACAGACGGATAGGGGGTCACCCCTCCACTTT
CDR3: CASSLRGQTDRGSPLHF

D: -
J: TRBJ1-1
size: -
V: TRBV7-2
length: 14
DNA: TGTGCCAGCAGCTTGCTCAGGGGTCTCACTGAAGCTTTCTTT
CDR3: CASSLLRGLTEAFF

D: -
J: TRBJ1-2
size: -
V: TRBV6-5
length: 12
DNA: TGTGCCAGCAGTACAGGATTCTATGGCTACACCTTC
CDR3: CASSTGFYGYTF

D: -
J: TRBJ2-1
size: -
V: TRBV5-5
length: 13
DNA: TGTGCCAGCAGCTTGGCACCGGACAATGAGCAGTTCTTC
CDR3: CASSLAPDNEQFF

D: -
J: TRBJ1-1
size: -
V: TRBV7-9
length: 14
DNA: TGTGCCAGCAGCTTGGGCTCTTCGAACACTGAAGCTTTCTTT
CDR3: CASSLGSSNTEAFF

D: -
J: TRBJ1-1
size: -
V: TRBV12-2
length: 18
DNA: TGTGCAAGTCGCTTAGGTGGACCGGGACAAAGGCGGAACACTGAAGCTTTCTTT
CDR3: CASRLGGPGQRRNTEAFF

D: TRBD1
J: TRBJ1-1
size: -
V: TRBV2
length: 15
DNA: TGTGCCAGCAGCGCGGGACAGGACTGGGGGACTGAAGCTTTCTTT
CDR3: CASSAGQDWGTEAFF

D: -
J: TRBJ2-2
size: -
V: TRBV18
length: 15
DNA: TGTGCCAGCTCACCAGGACAGAGGAACACCGGGGAGCTGTTTTTT
CDR3: CASSPGQRNTGELFF

D: TRBD1
J: TRBJ1-2
size: -
V: TRBV28
length: 18
DNA: TGTGCCAGCAGTTTCGGTTTGTTCGGGACAGGGGGCACCTATGGCTACACCTTC
CDR3: CASSFGLFGTGGTYGYTF

D: TRBD2
J: TRBJ2-5
size: few
V: TRBV9
length: 16
DNA: TGTGCCAGCAGCGTAGGGGGACTAGCGGGGGTCGAGACCCAGTACTTC
CDR3: CASSVGGLAGVETQYF

D: TRBD1
J: TRBJ1-6
size: once
V: TRBV3-1/TRBV3-2
length: 16
DNA: TGTGCCAGCAGCCACCGGGCGGGACAGGCGAATTCACCCCTCCACTTT
CDR3: CASSHRAGQANSPLHF

D: TRBD1
J: TRBJ1-5
size: few
V: TRBV4-3
length: 15
DNA: TGCGCCAGCAGCCAAGCCCGACAGGGGCCATGGCCCCAGCATTTT
CDR3: CASSQARQGPWPQHF

D: -
J: TRBJ1-2
size: -
V: TRBV29-1
length: 11
DNA: TGCAGCGTCGGAACGGGTGGAGGCTACACCTTC
CDR3: CSVGTGGGYTF

D: TRBD2
J: TRBJ2-1
size: once
V: TRBV7-9
length: 16
DNA: TGTGCCAGCAGCACGGGGAGCGGGATATCCCACAATGAGCAGTTCTTC
CDR3: CASSTGSGISHNEQFF

D: -
J: TRBJ1-6
size: few
V: TRBV19
length: 14
DNA: TGTGCCAGTAGTACCGGGACTGGCAATTCACCCCTCCACTTT
CDR3: CASSTGTGNSPLHF

D: TRBD1
J: TRBJ2-2
size: -
V: TRBV6-6
length: 14
DNA: TGTGCCAGCAATGACAGGGGGCTGGACGGGGAGCTGTTTTTT
CDR3: CASNDRGLDGELFF

D: -
J: TRBJ1-1
size: -
V: TRBV12-3/TRBV12-4
length: 13
DNA: TGTGCCAGCAGTAGGGGCTCGGACACTGAAGCTTTCTTT
CDR3: CASSRGSDTEAFF

D: -
J: TRBJ2-1
size: -
V: TRBV18
length: 16
DNA: TGTGCCAGCTCACCGGATGCGGGGCCGTTATACAATGAGCAGTTCTTC
CDR3: CASSPDAGPLYNEQFF

D: -
J: TRBJ1-2
size: -
V: TRBV12-3/TRBV12-4
length: 11
DNA: TGTGCCAGCAGCCTTAGTTATGGCTACACCTTC
CDR3: CASSLSYGYTF

D: -
J: TRBJ2-2
size: -
V: TRBV6-5
length: 16
DNA: TGTGCCAGCAGTTACTCGCCGGACAGGAACACCGGGGAGCTGTTTTTT
CDR3: CASSYSPDRNTGELFF

D: -
J: TRBJ1-5
size: -
V: TRBV18
length: 13
DNA: TGTGCCAGCTCGGTCACACAGAATCAGCCCCAGCATTTT
CDR3: CASSVTQNQPQHF